This TCR beta chain originates from a study of early T cells in non-severe SARS-CoV-2 infection. On the study more broadly: Chains stayed unpaired after sequencing of bulk RNA from unsorted whole blood.

MiXCR was run by TCRdb on the 5' RACE reads, yielding one entry per CDR3 protein. The top ten clones hold roughly 8% of a sample with 27,000 or so distinct CDR3 sequences, 3.9% of them seen once. The CDR3 is made up of 15 amino acids. Germline V gene data show CDR1 as SGHTA and CDR2 as FQGNSA. V lost 3 bases and J lost 3; bases outside the gene matches: 5. Study-wide results and caveats: Missing private and CD4 specificities, VDJdb matching favored anti-spike CD8 responses.

This clonotype was detected ten times or more. The target antigen is unknown. The chain uses TRBV7-2 and TRBJ2-1, with 7 bases aligning to TRBD2. The sequencing sample was made of whole blood. The source is an adult who was a healthcare worker with PCR-confirmed SARS-CoV-2 infection or an uninfected control (not recorded which). The DNA of the CDR3 is TGTGCCAGCAGCTTGGAGCGGGACCTCTACAATGAGCAGTTCTTC. Residues: CASSLERDLYNEQFF.